The T cell receptor (beta chain) described here comes from a study of T cell changes during pregnancy in multiple sclerosis. The method was immunoSEQ multiplex PCR; TCRdb's version includes in-frame clones alone and lacks a portion of them. The table includes fewer than 50,000 clones, about 89% detected once. The CDR3 spans 13 residues. V lost 7 bases and J lost 7; bases outside the gene matches: 10. Germline assignment: CDR1 MDHEN and CDR2 SYDVKM. This clonotype was sampled from a female donor with multiple sclerosis, enrolled in a pregnancy study. The sequences come from CD4+ T cells from peripheral blood mononuclear cells, collected in the first trimester of pregnancy. The chain is built from TRBV28 and TRBJ2-7; 7 bases match TRBD2. DNA for the CDR3: TGTGCCAGCACCATGGGGGGGGTTGGGGAGCAGTACTTC. Its translation is CASTMGGVGEQYF.